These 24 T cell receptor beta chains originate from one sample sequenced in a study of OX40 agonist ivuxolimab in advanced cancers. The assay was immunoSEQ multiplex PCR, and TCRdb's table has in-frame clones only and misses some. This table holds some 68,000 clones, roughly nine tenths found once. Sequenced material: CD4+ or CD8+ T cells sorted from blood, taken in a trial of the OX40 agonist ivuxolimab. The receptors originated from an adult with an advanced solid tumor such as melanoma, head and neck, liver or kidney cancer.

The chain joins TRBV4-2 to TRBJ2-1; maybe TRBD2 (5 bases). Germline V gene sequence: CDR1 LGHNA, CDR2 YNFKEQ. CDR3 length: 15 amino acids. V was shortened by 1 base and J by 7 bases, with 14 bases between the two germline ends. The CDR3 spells CASSQAELVRNEQFF. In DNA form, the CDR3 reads TGTGCCAGCAGCCAAGCGGAACTAGTCAGAAATGAGCAGTTCTTC.

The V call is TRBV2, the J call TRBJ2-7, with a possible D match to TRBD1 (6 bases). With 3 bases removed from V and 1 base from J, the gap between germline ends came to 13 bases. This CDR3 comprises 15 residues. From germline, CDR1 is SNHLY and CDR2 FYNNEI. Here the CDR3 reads CASSENRVYSYEQYF. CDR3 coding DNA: TGTGCCAGCAGTGAGAACAGGGTGTATTCCTACGAGCAGTACTTC.

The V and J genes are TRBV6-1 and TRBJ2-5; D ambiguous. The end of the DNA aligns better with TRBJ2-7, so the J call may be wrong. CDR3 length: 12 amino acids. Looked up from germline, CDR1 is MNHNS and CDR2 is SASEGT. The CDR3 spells CASSAVPYEQYF. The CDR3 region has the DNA TGTGCCAGCAGTGCAGTTCCCTACGAGCAGTACTTC.

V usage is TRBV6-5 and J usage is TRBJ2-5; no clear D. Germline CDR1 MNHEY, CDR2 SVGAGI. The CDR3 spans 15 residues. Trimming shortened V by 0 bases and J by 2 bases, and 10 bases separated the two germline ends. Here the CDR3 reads CASSYSSRVQETQYF. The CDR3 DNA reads TGTGCCAGCAGTTACTCGAGTCGGGTTCAAGAGACCCAGTACTTC.

The CDR3 DNA reads as TGTGCCAGCAGCTCACGCCTTCGGGGGGCAGATACGCAGTATTTT. Its translation is CASSSRLRGADTQYF. The gene calls are TRBV7-2 and TRBJ2-3; 7 positions agree with TRBD2. Germline loops: CDR1 SGHTA, CDR2 FQGNSA. V was pared by 4 bases and J by 4 bases, with 8 bases of the junction left unmatched. This CDR3 is built from 15 residues.

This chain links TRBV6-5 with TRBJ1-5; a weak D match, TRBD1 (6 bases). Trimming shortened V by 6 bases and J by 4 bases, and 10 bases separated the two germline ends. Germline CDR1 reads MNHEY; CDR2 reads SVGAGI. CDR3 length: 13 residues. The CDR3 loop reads CASSGQRNQPQHF. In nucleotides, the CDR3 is TGTGCCAGCAGCGGACAGAGGAATCAGCCCCAGCATTTT.

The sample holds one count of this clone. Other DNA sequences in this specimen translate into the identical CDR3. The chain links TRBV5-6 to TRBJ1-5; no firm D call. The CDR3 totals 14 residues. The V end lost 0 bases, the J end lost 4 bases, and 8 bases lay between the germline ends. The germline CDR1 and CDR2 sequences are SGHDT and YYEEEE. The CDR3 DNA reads TGTGCCAGCAGCTTGGGTCAGTTAAATCAGCCCCAGCATTTT. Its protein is CASSLGQLNQPQHF. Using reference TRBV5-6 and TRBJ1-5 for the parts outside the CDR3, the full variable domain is DAGVTQSPTHLIKTRGQQVTLRCSPKSGHDTVSWYQQALGQGPQFIFQYYEEEERQRGNFPDRFSGHQFPNYSSELNVNALLLGDSALYLCASSLGQLNQPQHFGDGTRLSIL.

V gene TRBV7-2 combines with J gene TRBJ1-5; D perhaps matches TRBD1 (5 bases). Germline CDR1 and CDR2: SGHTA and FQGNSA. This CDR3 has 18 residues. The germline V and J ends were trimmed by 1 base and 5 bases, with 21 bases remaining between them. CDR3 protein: CASSLGLSGTLGHQPQHF. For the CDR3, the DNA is TGTGCCAGCAGCTTAGGACTATCCGGGACCTTAGGCCATCAGCCCCAGCATTTT.

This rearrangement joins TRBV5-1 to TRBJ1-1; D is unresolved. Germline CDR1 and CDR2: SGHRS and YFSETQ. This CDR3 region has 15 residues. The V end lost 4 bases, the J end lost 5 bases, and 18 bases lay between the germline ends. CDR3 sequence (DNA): TGCGCCAGCAGCCCCTTGGGATCTGCGAGGACTGAAGCTTTCTTT. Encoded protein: CASSPLGSARTEAFF.

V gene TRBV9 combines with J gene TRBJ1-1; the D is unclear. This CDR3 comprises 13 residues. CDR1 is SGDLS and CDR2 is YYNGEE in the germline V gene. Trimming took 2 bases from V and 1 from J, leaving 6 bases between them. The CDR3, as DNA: TGTGCCAGCAGCGTTCAGGAGAACACTGAAGCTTTCTTT. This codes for CASSVQENTEAFF. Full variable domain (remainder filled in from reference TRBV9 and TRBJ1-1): DSGVTQTPKHLITATGQRVTLRCSPRSGDLSVYWYQQSLDQGLQFLIQYYNGEERAKGNILERFSAQQFPDLHSELNLSSLELGDSALYFCASSVQENTEAFFGQGTRLTVV.

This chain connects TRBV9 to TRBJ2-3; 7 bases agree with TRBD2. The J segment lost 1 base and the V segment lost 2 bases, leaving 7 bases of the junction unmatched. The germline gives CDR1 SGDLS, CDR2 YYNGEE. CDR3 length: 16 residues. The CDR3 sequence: CASSVYSGSRTDTQYF. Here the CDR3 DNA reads TGTGCCAGCAGCGTTTATAGCGGGTCCCGCACAGATACGCAGTATTTT.

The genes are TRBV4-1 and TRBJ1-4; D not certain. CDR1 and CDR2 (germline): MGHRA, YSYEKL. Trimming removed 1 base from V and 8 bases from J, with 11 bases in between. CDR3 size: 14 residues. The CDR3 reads CASSQVPALEKLFF. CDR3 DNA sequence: TGCGCCAGCAGCCAAGTCCCGGCCTTAGAAAAACTGTTTTTT.

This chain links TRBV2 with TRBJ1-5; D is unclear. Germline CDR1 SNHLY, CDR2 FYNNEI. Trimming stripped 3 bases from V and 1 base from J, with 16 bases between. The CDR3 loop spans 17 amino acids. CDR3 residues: CASSDSLGQGSNQPQHF. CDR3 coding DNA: TGTGCCAGCAGTGATAGTTTGGGCCAAGGCAGCAATCAGCCCCAGCATTTT.

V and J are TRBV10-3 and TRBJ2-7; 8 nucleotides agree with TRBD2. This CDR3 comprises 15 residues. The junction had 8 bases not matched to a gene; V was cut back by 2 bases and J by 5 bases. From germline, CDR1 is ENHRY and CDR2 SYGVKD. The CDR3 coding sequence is TGTGCCATCAGTGAGCGAAAGGCGGGGGGCAACGAGCAGTACTTC. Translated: CAISERKAGGNEQYF.

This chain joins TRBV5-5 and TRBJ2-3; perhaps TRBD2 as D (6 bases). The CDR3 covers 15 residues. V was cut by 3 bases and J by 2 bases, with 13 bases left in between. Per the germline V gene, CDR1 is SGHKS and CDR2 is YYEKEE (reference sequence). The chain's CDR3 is CASSWGLELTDTQYF. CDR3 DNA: TGTGCCAGCAGCTGGGGACTGGAGCTCACAGATACGCAGTATTTT.

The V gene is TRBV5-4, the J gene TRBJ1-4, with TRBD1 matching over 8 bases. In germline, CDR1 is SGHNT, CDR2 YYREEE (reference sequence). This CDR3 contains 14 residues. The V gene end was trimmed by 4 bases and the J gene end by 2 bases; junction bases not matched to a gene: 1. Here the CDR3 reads CASSRDRTNEKLFF. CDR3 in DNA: TGTGCCAGCAGCCGGGACAGGACTAATGAAAAACTGTTTTTT.

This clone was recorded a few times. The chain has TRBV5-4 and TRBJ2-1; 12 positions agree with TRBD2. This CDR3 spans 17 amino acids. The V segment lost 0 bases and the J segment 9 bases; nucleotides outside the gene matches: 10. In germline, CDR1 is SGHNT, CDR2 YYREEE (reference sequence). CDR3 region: CASSLGGLAGLGGEQFF. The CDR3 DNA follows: TGTGCCAGCAGCTTGGGTGGACTAGCGGGATTGGGGGGTGAGCAGTTCTTC.

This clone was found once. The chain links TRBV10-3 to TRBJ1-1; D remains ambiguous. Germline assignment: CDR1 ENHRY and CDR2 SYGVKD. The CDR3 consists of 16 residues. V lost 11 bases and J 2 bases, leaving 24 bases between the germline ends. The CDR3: CASGPDKAVPNTEAFF. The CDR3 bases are TGTGCCTCCGGCCCCGACAAGGCGGTGCCAAACACTGAAGCTTTCTTT.

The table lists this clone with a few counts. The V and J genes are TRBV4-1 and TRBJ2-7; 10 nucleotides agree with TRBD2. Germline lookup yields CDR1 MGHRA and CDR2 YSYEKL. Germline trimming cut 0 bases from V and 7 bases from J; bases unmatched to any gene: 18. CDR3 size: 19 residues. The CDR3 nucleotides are TGCGCCAGCAGCCAAGATTTGTTCGGACTAGCGGCCCGGGTTTTAGAGCAGTACTTC. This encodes CASSQDLFGLAARVLEQYF.

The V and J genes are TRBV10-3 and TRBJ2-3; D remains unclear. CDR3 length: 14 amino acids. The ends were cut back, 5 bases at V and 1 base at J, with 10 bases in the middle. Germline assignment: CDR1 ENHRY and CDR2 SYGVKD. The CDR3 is CAISTKGGTDTQYF. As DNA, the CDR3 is TGTGCCATCAGTACCAAGGGTGGCACAGATACGCAGTATTTT.

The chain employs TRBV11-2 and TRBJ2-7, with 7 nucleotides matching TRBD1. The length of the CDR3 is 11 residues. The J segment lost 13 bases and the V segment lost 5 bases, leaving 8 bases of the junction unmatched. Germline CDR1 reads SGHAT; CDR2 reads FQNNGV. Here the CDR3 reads CASSIRQGIYF. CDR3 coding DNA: TGTGCCAGCAGCATACGACAGGGTATATACTTC.

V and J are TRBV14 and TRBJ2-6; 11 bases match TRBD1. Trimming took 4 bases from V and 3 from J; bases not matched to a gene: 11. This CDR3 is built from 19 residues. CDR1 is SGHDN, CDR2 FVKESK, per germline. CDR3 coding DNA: TGTGCCAGCAGCCCCCCCCGAGGACAGGGGGCTGGTGGGGCCAACGTCCTGACTTTC. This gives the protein CASSPPRGQGAGGANVLTF.

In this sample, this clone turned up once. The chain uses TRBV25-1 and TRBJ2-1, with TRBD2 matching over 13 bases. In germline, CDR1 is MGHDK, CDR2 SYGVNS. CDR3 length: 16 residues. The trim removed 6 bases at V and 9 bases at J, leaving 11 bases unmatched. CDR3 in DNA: TGTGCCAGCAGCGGCCGGACTAGCGGGAGACGTGGTGAGCAGTTCTTC. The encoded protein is CASSGRTSGRRGEQFF.

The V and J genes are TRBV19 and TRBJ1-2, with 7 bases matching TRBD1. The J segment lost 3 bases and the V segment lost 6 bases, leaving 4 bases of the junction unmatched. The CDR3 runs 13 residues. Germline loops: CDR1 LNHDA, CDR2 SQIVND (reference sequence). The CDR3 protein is CASRHTGDYGYTF. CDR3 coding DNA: TGTGCCAGTAGACATACAGGGGACTATGGCTACACCTTC.